Listed below are T cell receptor beta chains from one sample, sequenced in a study of response to subunit inactivated influenza vaccine. Via MiXCR, TCRdb re-called the RT-PCR reads, giving one row per CDR3 protein. This table has hundreds of thousands of distinct CDR3 sequences, about 11% appearing once. This sample comprised PBMCs from blood, obtained on the day of vaccination. The receptors stem from a man aged 45-65 years who received an inactivated influenza vaccine. CDR3s leave out the opening cysteine and the closing phenylalanine or tryptophan. The order of the fields is J gene, V gene, CDR3 protein.

j_call: TRBJ2-2
v_call: TRBV4-1
cdr3_aa: ASRTLRGNSGELF

j_call: TRBJ2-2
v_call: TRBV20-1
cdr3_aa: SARGLGNTGELF

j_call: TRBJ2-1
v_call: TRBV29-1
cdr3_aa: SVDTGNTNEQF

j_call: TRBJ2-1
v_call: TRBV5-5
cdr3_aa: ASSLQEGLSYNEQF

j_call: TRBJ2-3
v_call: TRBV15
cdr3_aa: ATSRDLTSGFQGVNTHY

j_call: TRBJ2-5
v_call: TRBV6-2/TRBV6-3
cdr3_aa: ASNDRAEETQY

j_call: TRBJ2-1
v_call: TRBV12-3/TRBV12-4
cdr3_aa: ASSLALAGVYEQF

j_call: TRBJ1-1
v_call: TRBV12-3/TRBV12-4
cdr3_aa: ASSLAGAGTEAF

j_call: TRBJ2-1
v_call: TRBV12-3/TRBV12-4
cdr3_aa: ASSVLGREVGNEQF

j_call: TRBJ2-3
v_call: TRBV5-1
cdr3_aa: ASSQGSRLATDTQY

j_call: TRBJ2-1
v_call: TRBV20-1
cdr3_aa: SSGQGYYNEQF

j_call: TRBJ2-7
v_call: TRBV4-1
cdr3_aa: ASSQAFSGTLHEQY

j_call: TRBJ2-1
v_call: TRBV15
cdr3_aa: ATSRDRAGGIYNEQF

j_call: TRBJ2-5
v_call: TRBV7-9
cdr3_aa: ASSFISGFLETQY

j_call: TRBJ2-3
v_call: TRBV6-2/TRBV6-3
cdr3_aa: ASSLRSSGSTSTDTQY

j_call: TRBJ2-1
v_call: TRBV2
cdr3_aa: ASSAGDSYNEQF

j_call: TRBJ2-7
v_call: TRBV12-3/TRBV12-4
cdr3_aa: ATLVGQSSYEQY

j_call: TRBJ2-7
v_call: TRBV3-1
cdr3_aa: ASSQVPGHYEQY

j_call: TRBJ2-3
v_call: TRBV12-3/TRBV12-4
cdr3_aa: ASSTPGEGAQNTQY

j_call: TRBJ2-3
v_call: TRBV5-6
cdr3_aa: ASSLVAGTDTDTQY

j_call: TRBJ2-1
v_call: TRBV7-9
cdr3_aa: ASSFWTSEYNEQF

j_call: TRBJ1-2
v_call: TRBV27
cdr3_aa: ASSSPGRDHGYT

j_call: TRBJ1-4
v_call: TRBV11-2
cdr3_aa: ASSITQGTTNEKLF

j_call: TRBJ1-4
v_call: TRBV6-1
cdr3_aa: ASSSTGVGSEKLF

j_call: TRBJ2-3
v_call: TRBV20-1
cdr3_aa: SAPKLYTQY

j_call: TRBJ2-7
v_call: TRBV7-3
cdr3_aa: ASSPSTVGEQY

j_call: TRBJ1-4
v_call: TRBV11-2
cdr3_aa: ASSLNEGEKLF

j_call: TRBJ2-7
v_call: TRBV5-1
cdr3_aa: ASSLRTGGLEQY

j_call: TRBJ2-1
v_call: TRBV6-4
cdr3_aa: ASSTGMDEQF

j_call: TRBJ1-4
v_call: TRBV12-3/TRBV12-4
cdr3_aa: ASTGQNNEKLF

j_call: TRBJ2-3
v_call: TRBV19
cdr3_aa: ASSLMGFLHTDTQY

j_call: TRBJ2-1
v_call: TRBV20-1
cdr3_aa: SAFHRDRLFNEQF

j_call: TRBJ1-2
v_call: TRBV20-1
cdr3_aa: SAPVGPRNYGYT

j_call: TRBJ2-1
v_call: TRBV12-3/TRBV12-4
cdr3_aa: ASSTQDIQF

j_call: TRBJ2-1
v_call: TRBV28
cdr3_aa: ASSLRLTRNNEQF

j_call: TRBJ2-1
v_call: TRBV20-1
cdr3_aa: SAGLAVYNEQF

j_call: TRBJ1-1
v_call: TRBV3-1
cdr3_aa: ASSQVEGASEAF

j_call: TRBJ1-1
v_call: TRBV19
cdr3_aa: ASSLPEGPPEAF

j_call: TRBJ2-7
v_call: TRBV5-1
cdr3_aa: ASSLGGQGNYEQY

j_call: TRBJ1-2
v_call: TRBV10-3
cdr3_aa: ATSPGAGYT

j_call: TRBJ2-5
v_call: TRBV7-8
cdr3_aa: ASRYSRTKIRETQY

j_call: TRBJ2-5
v_call: TRBV5-1
cdr3_aa: ASSRFDRRGETQY

j_call: TRBJ2-2
v_call: TRBV7-2
cdr3_aa: ASSLEAVNTGELF

j_call: TRBJ2-1
v_call: TRBV9
cdr3_aa: ASSVGLALEQF

j_call: TRBJ1-5
v_call: TRBV10-3
cdr3_aa: AISDMGSSNQPQH

j_call: TRBJ2-2
v_call: TRBV2
cdr3_aa: ASSVLTGGGTGELF